Following are 11 T cell receptor beta chains from one sample sequenced in a study of shared clonotypes between healthy human individuals. Assay: immunoSEQ multiplex PCR; the TCRdb copy retains only in-frame clones and omits some. The sample contains roughly 1,500,000 clones, 95% to 99% of which appear only once. Input material: naive CD4+ T cells sorted from blood. The subset was: CD45RA+ positively selected. The receptor source for this set is a man aged 30-40 years in good health.

The chain joins TRBV5-1 to TRBJ2-1, with 7 bases aligning to TRBD1. The V and J ends lost 0 bases and 15 bases, in that order; junction bases with no gene match: 6. The germline CDR1 and CDR2 sequences are SGHRS and YFSETQ. This CDR3 is 12 amino acids long. This CDR3 reads CASSLAGQGVFF. CDR3 bases: TGCGCCAGCAGCTTGGCTGGGCAGGGGGTGTTCTTC.

The chain employs TRBV4-3 and TRBJ2-2, with D possibly being TRBD2 (5 bases). Trimming cost V 2 bases and J 5 bases, with 12 bases left between them. In germline, CDR1 is LGHNA, CDR2 YSLEER. The CDR3 is 15 amino acids. Written as DNA, the CDR3 is TGCGCCAGCAGCCAACTTGGAACGGGAACCGGGGAGCTGTTTTTT. Translated, it gives CASSQLGTGTGELFF.

The chain couples TRBV15 to TRBJ2-7; D is undetermined. CDR1 and CDR2 (germline): LNHNV, YYDKDF (reference sequence). V dropped 0 bases and J dropped 4 bases, with 1 base sitting between them. This CDR3 comprises 11 residues. The CDR3 coding sequence is TGTGCCACCAGCAGAGAATACGAGCAGTACTTC. Amino acids: CATSREYEQYF.

V and J are TRBV29-1 and TRBJ1-2; D unresolved. The germline V gene has CDR1 SQVTM and CDR2 ANQGSEA. The CDR3 is made up of 13 amino acids. The germline V and J ends were trimmed by 6 bases and 0 bases, with 11 bases remaining between them. CDR3 sequence reads: CSVSRTANYGYTF. CDR3 sequence (DNA): TGCAGCGTCTCTCGGACGGCTAACTATGGCTACACCTTC.

The chain links TRBV11-3 to TRBJ2-7, with TRBD2 matching over 8 bases. Germline CDR1 SGHNT, CDR2 YENEEA. Trimming removed 5 bases from V and 1 base from J; junction bases left unmatched: 4. This CDR3 contains 14 residues. Here the CDR3 reads CASSLGLGSYEQYF. DNA for the CDR3: TGTGCCAGCAGCCTGGGACTAGGATCCTACGAGCAGTACTTC.

V gene TRBV5-1 combines with J gene TRBJ2-7; D is ambiguous. Germline assignment: CDR1 SGHRS and CDR2 YFSETQ. V dropped 4 bases and J dropped 5 bases, with 13 bases sitting between them. The CDR3 is 13 residues long. In DNA, the CDR3 is TGCGCCAGCAGCGCGACGAGGTCCCACGAGCAGTACTTC. Amino acids: CASSATRSHEQYF.

V gene TRBV15 combines with J gene TRBJ2-4; unclear D gene. In germline, CDR1 is LNHNV, CDR2 YYDKDF (reference sequence). The V end was cut by 0 bases, the J end by 14 bases, with 14 bases between. This CDR3 has 13 residues. Here the CDR3 reads CATSRDKRGWEYF. The CDR3 bases are TGTGCCACCAGCAGAGATAAGCGAGGTTGGGAGTACTTC.

This clone showed up just once. V usage is TRBV19 and J usage is TRBJ2-3; D gene unclear. Germline-derived CDR1 and CDR2 are LNHDA and SQIVND (reference sequence). The CDR3 runs 15 residues. Between the trimmed V and J ends, which lost 0 bases and 4 bases, there was a span of 11 bases. As DNA, the CDR3 is TGTGCCAGTAGTATAGAAGGCTCGTCGGCAGATACGCAGTATTTT. Amino acids: CASSIEGSSADTQYF.

The chain links TRBV30 to TRBJ2-3, with TRBD2 matching over 9 bases. With V trimmed by 0 bases and J by 2 bases, 6 bases remained unmatched. The CDR3 loop spans 16 amino acids. Looked up from germline, CDR1 is GTSNPN and CDR2 is SVGIG (reference sequence). The CDR3 coding sequence is TGTGCCTGGAGTGTACGGGCTAGCGGGGACACAGATACGCAGTATTTT. Its translation is CAWSVRASGDTDTQYF.

This chain uses TRBV9 with TRBJ2-5; tentatively, D is TRBD1 (6 bases). The V gene lost 6 bases and the J gene lost 8 bases, with 20 bases spanning the gap. Germline assignment: CDR1 SGDLS and CDR2 YYNGEE. The CDR3 length is 14 residues. The CDR3 DNA reads TGTGCCAGCAAGAGAGGGGGTCTACGGGGAACCCAGTACTTC. It translates to CASKRGGLRGTQYF.

The chain couples TRBV30 to TRBJ2-3; 10 bases are a match to TRBD2. CDR3 length equals 15 residues. V was clipped by 0 bases and J by 6 bases; unmatched bases: 6. Looked up from germline, CDR1 is GTSNPN and CDR2 is SVGIG (reference sequence). The CDR3 here is CAWSVSGRLGDTQYF. CDR3 coding DNA: TGTGCCTGGAGTGTTAGCGGGAGGTTGGGGGATACGCAGTATTTT.